The T cell receptor beta chain under discussion was sequenced for a study of blood T cell repertoires in COVID-19. Whole-study context: Acute-phase and convalescent COVID-19 samples originated in the United States, Italy and Spain. T cells, B-cell-depleted T cells, or PBMCs supplied cDNA or gDNA.

In the original processing: Amplification from reference gene primers served as the basis for estimated nucleated cell counts. Sequencing was performed with immunoSEQ multiplex PCR; in TCRdb, only in-frame clones are kept and a portion is missing. V and J calls and clone size are given by that table; D and trimming were obtained from the DNA. Altogether around 76,000 clones are present, roughly 89% being singletons, with the ten largest covering around 0.6%. Between the trimmed V and J ends, which lost 6 bases and 6 bases, there was a span of 17 bases. CDR1 and CDR2 from the germline V gene are KGHSH and LQKENI. This CDR3 is 14 amino acids long.

The TCR comes from a man in his fifties or sixties with acute or convalescent COVID-19. V and J are TRBV18 and TRBJ1-2; D is possibly TRBD1 (5 bases). The material sequenced was peripheral blood. CDR3 sequence reads: CASSSTDTVNGYTF. CDR3 nucleotide sequence: TGTGCCAGCTCCTCTACGGACACGGTGAATGGCTACACCTTC.